This T cell receptor beta chain emerged from a study of cytomegalovirus exposure and HLA in healthy donors. Study as a whole: Inside one of the first data releases sat around 77 million unique TCRs taken from HLA-typed donors. Whole-study findings and limits: An analysis that was carried out later associated 15,000 to 20,000 TCR beta sequences with HLA alleles at 0.05 false discovery rate. Certain indistinguishable V segments, among them TRBV6-2 and TRBV6-3, were excluded. Common viral pathogens seemed, in a later analysis, to connect with several of the most significant clusters.

Primers for the PCR totalled 60 Vbeta and 13 Jbeta. Assay used: immunoSEQ multiplex PCR; TCRdb lists only in-frame clones, some missing. The table lists around 100,000 clones, around two thirds of them singletons. There are a few counts of this clone. What it recognizes is unknown. Germline V CDR1 and CDR2: SGHVS, FQNEAQ. The CDR3 length is 17 residues. V lost 0 bases and J lost 1; bases outside the gene matches: 3. This TCR derives from a man aged 30 to 45 in good health and CMV-seropositive. The specimen sequenced was PBMCs. The rearrangement joins TRBV7-8 to TRBJ2-3, with 11 bases that match TRBD2. CDR3: CASSLALGLAGTDTQYF. DNA of the CDR3: TGTGCCAGCAGCTTAGCGCTGGGACTAGCGGGCACAGATACGCAGTATTTT.